This T cell receptor (beta chain) is from a study of blood T cell repertoires in COVID-19. Some clones are missing from TCRdb's copy, which holds only in-frame ones; the method was immunoSEQ multiplex PCR. The profile shows around 180,000 clones, around 85% of them singletons. There are 16 residues in the CDR3. V was shortened by 8 bases and J by 3 bases, with 22 bases between the two germline ends. The germline gives CDR1 MDHEN, CDR2 SYDVKM. The chain carries TRBV28 and TRBJ1-2; no clear D. Material for sequencing was peripheral blood. The clonotype comes from an older man with active or convalescent COVID-19. The CDR3 is CASAAAFRVLHYGYTF. CDR3 nucleotide sequence: TGTGCCAGCGCGGCGGCTTTCAGAGTGCTCCACTATGGCTACACCTTC.